The sequence of this T cell receptor (beta chain) was determined in a study of OX40 agonist ivuxolimab in advanced cancers. General study points: Compared with CD4+, CD8+ T cells on average had more expanded clones.

TCRdb's copy holds only in-frame clones and misses some; the assay was immunoSEQ multiplex PCR. The sample has about 99,000 clones, about 96% seen once. This clone was detected once. Its antigen is unidentified. CDR1 and CDR2 from the germline V gene are MDHEN and SYDVKM. V lost 4 bases, J lost 1 base, and 16 bases lay in between. This CDR3 spans 17 amino acids. The sample in question was CD4+ or CD8+ T cells sorted from blood, obtained in a trial of the OX40 agonist ivuxolimab. V is TRBV28 and J is TRBJ2-2; tentatively, D is TRBD2 (6 bases). This TCR was sampled from an adult with an advanced solid tumor such as melanoma, head and neck, liver or kidney cancer. CDR3 in DNA: TGTGCCAGCAGTTCGTCGTGGCTAGCGAAGAACACCGGGGAGCTGTTTTTT. Protein sequence: CASSSSWLAKNTGELFF.